This T cell receptor beta chain was profiled in a study of shared clonotypes between healthy human individuals. Germline V gives CDR1 ENHRY, CDR2 SYGVKD. With V trimmed by 7 bases and J by 2 bases, 25 bases remained unmatched. The CDR3 runs 21 residues. Each donor was a Caucasian adult residing in Nashville, Tennessee. Sorted-subset replicate PCR reactions were performed with approximately 200 ng DNA, corresponding to about 32,000 T cell genomes. Produced via immunoSEQ multiplex PCR; TCRdb's table is partial and in-frame only. This table has 1,400,000 or so clones, 97% to 99% appearing once. The sequenced sample consisted of naive CD4+ T cells sorted from blood. Sample subset: CD45RA+ positively selected. The sequence derives from a man aged 30 to 45 in good health. The chain is built from TRBV10-3 and TRBJ2-2, with 7 positions matching TRBD2. The CDR3 loop is CAITSAAGVGLGEFNTGELFF. CDR3 DNA: TGTGCCATCACCAGCGCCGCGGGGGTCGGTCTCGGGGAATTCAACACCGGGGAGCTGTTTTTT.